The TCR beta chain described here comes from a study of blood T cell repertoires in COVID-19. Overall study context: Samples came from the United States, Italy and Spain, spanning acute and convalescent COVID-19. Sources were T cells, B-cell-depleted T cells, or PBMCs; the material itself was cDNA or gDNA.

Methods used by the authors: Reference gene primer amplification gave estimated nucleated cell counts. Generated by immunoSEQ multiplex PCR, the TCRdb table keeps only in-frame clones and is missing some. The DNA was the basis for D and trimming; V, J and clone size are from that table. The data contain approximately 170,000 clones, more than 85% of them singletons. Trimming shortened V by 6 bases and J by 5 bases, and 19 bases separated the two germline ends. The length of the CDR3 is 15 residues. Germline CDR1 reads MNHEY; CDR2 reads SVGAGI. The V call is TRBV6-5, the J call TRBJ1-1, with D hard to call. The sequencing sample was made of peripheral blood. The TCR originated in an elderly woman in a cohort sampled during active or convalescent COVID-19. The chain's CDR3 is CASRRGERPGTEAFF. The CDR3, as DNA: TGTGCCAGCAGACGGGGAGAAAGACCCGGGACTGAAGCTTTCTTT.